A selection of T cell receptor beta chains follows, all from one sample in a study of beta chain features in type 1 diabetes. Here immunoSEQ multiplex PCR was the method, and the copy in TCRdb shows in-frame clones only, minus some. The sample contains some 160,000 clones, roughly 9% of which appear only once. Sequencing input: central memory CD4+ T cells from blood. These receptor sequences come from a woman in her twenties or thirties with type 1 diabetes. CDR3s leave out the opening cysteine and the closing phenylalanine or tryptophan. D genes are given only for firm matches.

j_gene,v_gene,d_gene,CDR3aa
TRBJ2-3,TRBV25-1,TRBD2,ASSEATSGGTDTQY
TRBJ2-1,TRBV6-1,TRBD2,ATSPSGLNNEQF
TRBJ2-7,TRBV7-2,TRBD1,ASSLVGTGSYEQY
TRBJ2-4,TRBV30,NA,AWGSGDIQY
TRBJ1-4,TRBV5-4,TRBD1,ASSAGTDEKLF
TRBJ2-7,TRBV18,NA,ASSPQNRDYEQY
TRBJ2-7,TRBV15,NA,ATSRDPGHDYEQY
TRBJ1-1,TRBV7-6,NA,ASSLGQGGDTEAF
TRBJ2-1,TRBV5-1,NA,ASSFSESEQF
TRBJ2-1,TRBV4-1,TRBD2,ASSQATRGGRNPNEQF
TRBJ2-1,TRBV29-1,NA,SVEFETKYNEQF
TRBJ2-1,TRBV19,TRBD2,ASSLGTSGPNEQF
TRBJ2-7,TRBV4-1,NA,ASSLVSLSYEQY
TRBJ2-1,TRBV5-1,TRBD2,ASSLGAGGNYNEQF
TRBJ2-1,TRBV5-6,NA,ASQLGHPGGEQF
TRBJ2-1,TRBV29-1,TRBD2,SVPGLEVNEQF
TRBJ1-1,TRBV29-1,TRBD1,SVSPTGVNTEAF
TRBJ1-1,TRBV2,TRBD1,ASSKDRFNTEAF
TRBJ2-5,TRBV11-3,NA,ASSLGRWETQY
TRBJ1-3,TRBV27,TRBD1,ASTTGSGNTIY
TRBJ2-2,TRBV19,NA,ASSMVLADQTGELF
TRBJ2-1,TRBV11-2,NA,ASSLMGATYNEQF
TRBJ2-7,TRBV5-1,NA,ASSLLDSYEQY
TRBJ2-2,TRBV4-1,NA,ASSPQRVRDTGELF
TRBJ2-6,TRBV5-1,NA,ASSLGQVRSGANVLT
TRBJ2-7,TRBV19,NA,ASSIDGGRSYEQY
TRBJ1-2,TRBV2,NA,ASSEAVQAVRYT
TRBJ1-1,TRBV18,NA,ASSPSQALEAF
TRBJ2-5,TRBV30,NA,AWSVTPLGTQY
TRBJ2-1,TRBV5-1,NA,ASSFDTGSGNEQF
TRBJ2-6,TRBV18,NA,ASSPYSGRTYSGANVLT